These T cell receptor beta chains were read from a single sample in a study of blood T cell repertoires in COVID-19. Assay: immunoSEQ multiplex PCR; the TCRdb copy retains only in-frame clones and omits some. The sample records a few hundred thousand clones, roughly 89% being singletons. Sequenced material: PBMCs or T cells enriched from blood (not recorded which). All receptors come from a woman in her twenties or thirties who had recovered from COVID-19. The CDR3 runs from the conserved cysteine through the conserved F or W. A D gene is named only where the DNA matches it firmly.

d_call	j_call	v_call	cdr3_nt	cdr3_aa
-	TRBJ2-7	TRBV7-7	TGTGCTAGCAGCTTGGGCGGGAACTACGAGCAGTACTTC	CASSLGGNYEQYF
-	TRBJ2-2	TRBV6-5	TGTGCCACCACACGAGGGCCATCCGGGGAGCTGTTTTTT	CATTRGPSGELFF
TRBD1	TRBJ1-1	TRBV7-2	TGTGCCAGCAGTTGGACAGGGAACACTGAAGCTTTCTTT	CASSWTGNTEAFF
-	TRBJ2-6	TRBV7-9	TGTGCCAGCAGCTTAATACCGGGACAGACTAGCTCTGGGGCCAACGTCCTGACTTTC	CASSLIPGQTSSGANVLTF
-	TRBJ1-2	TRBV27	TGTGCCAGCAGTTTGAAGAGGTTGGGTGGCTACACCTTC	CASSLKRLGGYTF
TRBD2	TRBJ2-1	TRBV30	TGTGCCTGGGAAAAGACTAGCGGCTATAACAATGAGCAGTTCTTC	CAWEKTSGYNNEQFF
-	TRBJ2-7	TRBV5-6	TGTGCCAGCAGCTTGGGCGGCGAGCAGTACTTC	CASSLGGEQYF
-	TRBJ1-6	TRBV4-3	TGCGCCAGCAGCCAAGATCCTCAGTCCTCCTATAATTCACCCCTCCACTTT	CASSQDPQSSYNSPLHF
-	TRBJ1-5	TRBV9	TGTGCCAGCAGCGTAGCACCGGGGAATCAGCCCCAGCATTTT	CASSVAPGNQPQHF
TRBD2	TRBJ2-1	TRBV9	TGTGCCAGCAGCGTAGACAAGCGGGAGGGCTACAATGAGCAGTTCTTC	CASSVDKREGYNEQFF
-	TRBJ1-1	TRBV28	TGTGCCAGCAGTTTACGCTATGAAGCTTTCTTT	CASSLRYEAFF
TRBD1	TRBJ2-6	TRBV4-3	TGCGCCAGCAGCCAAGATATGGGGACAGCTGGGGCCAACGTCCTGACTTTC	CASSQDMGTAGANVLTF
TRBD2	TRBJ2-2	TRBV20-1	TGCAGTGCCAGTAATCCGGGAGGGTTACACGCGAACACCGGGGAGCTGTTTTTT	CSASNPGGLHANTGELFF
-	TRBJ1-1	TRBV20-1	TGCAGTGCTAGAATGGCGGATGAAGCTTTCTTT	CSARMADEAFF
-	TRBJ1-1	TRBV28	TGTGCCAGCAGTTTAGGCCCGCAGTTCACTGAAGCTTTCTTT	CASSLGPQFTEAFF
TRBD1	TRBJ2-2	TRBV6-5	TGTGCCAGCAGCCCCCGGGACAGGGTGGTGTTTTTT	CASSPRDRVVFF
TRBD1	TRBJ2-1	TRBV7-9	TGTGCCAGCAGTGAAGGCCCGACCGGACAGGGCTACAATGAGCAGTTCTTC	CASSEGPTGQGYNEQFF
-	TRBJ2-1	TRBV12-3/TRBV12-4	TGTGCCAGCAGTTTTAGTGAGCAGTTCTTC	CASSFSEQFF
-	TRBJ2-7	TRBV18	TGTGCCAGCTCACCAAAGGGGGTCTACGAGCAGTACTTC	CASSPKGVYEQYF
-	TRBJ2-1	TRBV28	TGTGCCAGCAGTTTAACGGGGGACGCCTACAATGAGCAGTTCTTC	CASSLTGDAYNEQFF
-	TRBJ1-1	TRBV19	TGTGCCAGTAGTTGGACTCCATACACTGAAGCTTTCTTT	CASSWTPYTEAFF
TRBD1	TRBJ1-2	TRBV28	TGTGCCAGCAGCCCCCCCCGGCCGGGACAGGGGGCGTATGGCTACACCTTC	CASSPPRPGQGAYGYTF
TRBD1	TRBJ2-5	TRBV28	TGTGCCAGCAGCCCCGGGACAGGGTTAGGGGAGACCCAGTACTTC	CASSPGTGLGETQYF